The T cell receptor (beta chain) described here comes from a study of blood T cell repertoires in COVID-19. Background on the study: The United States, Italy and Spain were the sources of the acute and convalescent COVID-19 samples. T cells, B-cell-depleted T cells, or PBMCs supplied cDNA or gDNA.

In the original processing: For nucleated cells, counts were estimated from reference gene primer amplification. The data were produced by immunoSEQ multiplex PCR, yet TCRdb's version contains in-frame clones alone and is incomplete. V and J calls and clone size are copied from that table; D and trimming were computed from the DNA. The table shows more than 200,000 clones, with around 80% occurring only once. The receptor comes from a middle-aged man with active or convalescent COVID-19. Sequencing was performed on peripheral blood.

The CDR3 sequence is CASSGRTERQESSNQPQHF. The CDR3 nucleotides are TGTGCCAGCAGTGGCCGTACCGAGAGACAGGAATCTAGCAATCAGCCCCAGCATTTT. The chain employs TRBV6-1 and TRBJ1-5, with D possibly TRBD1 on 6 matching bases. Germline V CDR1 and CDR2: MNHNS, SASEGT. The CDR3 runs 19 residues. Trimming removed 4 bases at V and 0 bases at J, with 22 bases between.